This T cell receptor (beta chain) appears in the sequencing data of a study of T-cell reconstitution after alpha-beta-depleted transplantation in children. The sample holds a few counts of this clonotype. Its antigen is not identified. The V gene's germline CDR1 is SGHTA and CDR2 FQGNSA. This CDR3 contains 15 residues. The junction had 6 bases not matched to a gene; V was cut back by 4 bases and J by 2 bases. Preparing the TCRbeta library involved the use of unique molecular identifiers. TCRdb itself ran the PCR reads through MiXCR, one entry per CDR3 protein. In the table there are around 670,000 distinct CDR3 sequences, around 12% of which are singletons. General study findings and limits: Some patients owed their high day-60 TCRbeta diversity to surviving recipient T cells and thymic progenitors. The study reportedly traced alpha-beta T cells about two months after transplant to several hundred expanded graft clones.

This sequence originates from a girl between 2 and 10 years old with congenital amegakaryocytic thrombocytopenia, due to receive a stem cell transplant. Sequenced material: PBMCs, taken before TCRalphabeta/CD19-depleted stem cell transplant. The chain carries TRBV7-2 and TRBJ2-7; TRBD1 agrees at 9 bases. In DNA, the CDR3 is TGTGCCAGCAGCTATACGACAGGGGGAACCTACGAGCAGTACTTC. Translation: CASSYTTGGTYEQYF.